This is a list of T cell receptor beta chains from one sample in a study of cytomegalovirus exposure and HLA in healthy donors. TCRdb keeps only in-frame clones here, not all; method: immunoSEQ multiplex PCR. The sample shows under 200,000 clones, 60% to 85% of them seen only once. Sequenced input: PBMCs. Receptors were obtained from a female donor in good health and CMV-seronegative. The CDR3 runs from the conserved cysteine through the conserved F or W. The D gene is left open where the match is weak. Only some rows state a clone size, as once, few, many or a class for expanded clones.

d_call: TRBD2; clone_size: .; v_call: TRBV7-2; j_call: TRBJ2-1; cdr3_nt: TGTGCCAGCATCCAGGGACTAGCGGTCTACAATGAGCAGTTCTTC; cdr3_aa: CASIQGLAVYNEQFF
d_call: .; clone_size: .; v_call: TRBV2; j_call: TRBJ2-2; cdr3_nt: TGTGCCAGCAACTATGACAGTAGTACCGGGGAGCTGTTTTTT; cdr3_aa: CASNYDSSTGELFF
d_call: .; clone_size: .; v_call: TRBV7-9; j_call: TRBJ2-7; cdr3_nt: TGTGCCAGCAGCCCGTCGCAGCGGCGGGGGCAGTACTTC; cdr3_aa: CASSPSQRRGQYF
d_call: .; clone_size: .; v_call: TRBV19; j_call: TRBJ1-6; cdr3_nt: TGTGCCAGTAGGGTCAGCTCCTATAATTCACCCCTCCACTTT; cdr3_aa: CASRVSSYNSPLHF
d_call: .; clone_size: .; v_call: TRBV7-2; j_call: TRBJ2-1; cdr3_nt: TGTGCCAGCAGCTTAAGTGGCGGAACCTACAATGAGCAGTTCTTC; cdr3_aa: CASSLSGGTYNEQFF
d_call: .; clone_size: .; v_call: TRBV5-1; j_call: TRBJ1-1; cdr3_nt: TGCGCCAGCACTGAAAAGACAGTGAACACTGAAGCTTTCTTT; cdr3_aa: CASTEKTVNTEAFF
d_call: .; clone_size: .; v_call: TRBV2; j_call: TRBJ2-3; cdr3_nt: TGTGCCAGCAGCCCGGGTCCAGGGCAAGATACGCAGTATTTT; cdr3_aa: CASSPGPGQDTQYF
d_call: TRBD1; clone_size: .; v_call: TRBV30; j_call: TRBJ2-1; cdr3_nt: TGTGCCTGGAGTATATACAGGGGGGAACAGTTCTTC; cdr3_aa: CAWSIYRGEQFF
d_call: .; clone_size: .; v_call: TRBV5-1; j_call: TRBJ1-5; cdr3_nt: TGCGCCAGCAACTTAAACCAGCCCCTGGTTTTCCTGGGACTTAGCAATCAGCCCCAGCATTTT; cdr3_aa: CASNLNQPLVFLGLSNQPQHF
d_call: TRBD2; clone_size: .; v_call: TRBV11-3; j_call: TRBJ2-3; cdr3_nt: TGTGCCAGCAGCCGGAGACTAGCGGGGAGCACAGATACGCAGTATTTT; cdr3_aa: CASSRRLAGSTDTQYF
d_call: TRBD2; clone_size: .; v_call: TRBV7-2; j_call: TRBJ2-5; cdr3_nt: TGTGCCAGCAGCCCAGTAGCGGGTCAAGAGACCCAGTACTTC; cdr3_aa: CASSPVAGQETQYF
d_call: TRBD2; clone_size: .; v_call: TRBV27; j_call: TRBJ2-1; cdr3_nt: TGTGCCAGCAGCCGGACTAGCGGGGAGTTCTACAATGAGCAGTTCTTC; cdr3_aa: CASSRTSGEFYNEQFF
d_call: .; clone_size: .; v_call: TRBV9; j_call: TRBJ2-5; cdr3_nt: TGTGCCAGCAGCGTAGGGGGTTCGGGTAGCGGCCAAGAGACCCAGTACTTC; cdr3_aa: CASSVGGSGSGQETQYF
d_call: TRBD2; clone_size: .; v_call: TRBV5-6; j_call: TRBJ2-7; cdr3_nt: TGTGCCAGCAGCTCGCCCGGGACTAGCGGGAGTTCCTACGAGCAGTACTTC; cdr3_aa: CASSSPGTSGSSYEQYF
d_call: TRBD2; clone_size: once; v_call: TRBV19; j_call: TRBJ2-7; cdr3_nt: TGTGCCAGTAGTTTATCGGCGGGAGGCCCCTACGAGCAGTACTTC; cdr3_aa: CASSLSAGGPYEQYF
d_call: .; clone_size: .; v_call: TRBV28; j_call: TRBJ2-6; cdr3_nt: TGTGCCAGCAGTTTATCCGGGATCTCTGGGGCCAACGTCCTGACTTTC; cdr3_aa: CASSLSGISGANVLTF
d_call: .; clone_size: .; v_call: TRBV19; j_call: TRBJ2-2; cdr3_nt: TGTGCCAGTAGTATAAGTGGCGGAGGAGAGCTGTTTTTT; cdr3_aa: CASSISGGGELFF